This T cell receptor (beta chain) is from a study of technical replicates of blood from several donors. Trimming cost V 1 base and J 10 bases; bases outside gene matches: 5. This CDR3 contains 14 residues. Looked up from germline, CDR1 is SGHDT and CDR2 is YYEEEE. The repertoire was sequenced with immunoSEQ multiplex PCR; TCRdb's copy has only in-frame clones and lacks some. Among roughly 93,000 clones, 95% were seen once, and the ten largest hold about 0.25%. The clonotype originates from a human donor in good health. The genes are TRBV5-6 and TRBJ1-6; 7 bases align to TRBD1. The specimen was T cells isolated from PBMCs. Here the CDR3 DNA reads TGTGCCAGCAGCTTGCCAGGGGGAAAGTCACCCCTCCACTTT. Translating gives CASSLPGGKSPLHF.